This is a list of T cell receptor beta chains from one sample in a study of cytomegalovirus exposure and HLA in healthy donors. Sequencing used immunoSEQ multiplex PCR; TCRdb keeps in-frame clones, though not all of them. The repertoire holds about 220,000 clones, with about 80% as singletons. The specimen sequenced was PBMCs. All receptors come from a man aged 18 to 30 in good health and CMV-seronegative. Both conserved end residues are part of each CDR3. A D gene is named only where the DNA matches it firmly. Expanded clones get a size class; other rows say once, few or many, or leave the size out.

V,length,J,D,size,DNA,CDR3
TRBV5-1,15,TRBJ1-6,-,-,TGCGCCAGCAGCCATGAGAGCTCCTATAATTCACCCCTCCACTTT,CASSHESSYNSPLHF
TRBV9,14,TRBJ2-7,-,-,TGTGCCAGCAGCGTAGAATCGGTATGGTACGAGCAGTACTTC,CASSVESVWYEQYF
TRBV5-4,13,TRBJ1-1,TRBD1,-,TGTGCCAGCAGCTGGGACAGGAACACTGAAGCTTTCTTT,CASSWDRNTEAFF
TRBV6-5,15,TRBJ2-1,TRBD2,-,TGTGCCAGCAGCCTACTAGCGGGAGGGTGGAACGAGCAGTTCTTC,CASSLLAGGWNEQFF
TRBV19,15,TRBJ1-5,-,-,TGTGCCAGTAGCACGGCACCAGGGATTAATCAGCCCCAGCATTTT,CASSTAPGINQPQHF
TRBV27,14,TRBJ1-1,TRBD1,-,TGTGCCAGCGGGTTAGACAGGGTTCACACTGAAGCTTTCTTT,CASGLDRVHTEAFF
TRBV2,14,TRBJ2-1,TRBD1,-,TGTGCCAGCAGCGACAGGGAATCCTACAATGAGCAGTTCTTC,CASSDRESYNEQFF
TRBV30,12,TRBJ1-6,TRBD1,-,TGTGCCTGGGGACAGGGGAATTCACCCCTCCACTTT,CAWGQGNSPLHF
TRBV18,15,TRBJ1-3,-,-,TGTGCCAGCTCCAACGGGGGTCCCTCTGGAAACACCATATATTTT,CASSNGGPSGNTIYF
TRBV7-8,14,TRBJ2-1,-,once,TGTGCCAGCAGCTTAGATTTTAGGGGCAATGAGCAGTTCTTC,CASSLDFRGNEQFF
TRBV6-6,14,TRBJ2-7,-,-,TGTGCCAGCAGCTCCCAAGGGACTTCCTACGAGCAGTACTTC,CASSSQGTSYEQYF
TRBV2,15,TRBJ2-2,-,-,TGTGCCAGCAGTCTCGGGGGAGAGGGCACCGGGGAGCTGTTTTTT,CASSLGGEGTGELFF
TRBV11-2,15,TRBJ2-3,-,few,TGTGCCAGCAGCCGAGGTTTGTCGGAGGTGGATACGCAGTATTTT,CASSRGLSEVDTQYF
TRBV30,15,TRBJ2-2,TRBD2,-,TGTGCCTGGAGGCGGCAGCGGGAGCGCACCGGGGAGCTGTTTTTT,CAWRRQRERTGELFF
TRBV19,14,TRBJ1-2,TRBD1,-,TGTGCCAGTAGTATAAGGGGGCCTAACTATGGCTACACCTTC,CASSIRGPNYGYTF
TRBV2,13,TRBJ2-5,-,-,TGTGCCTGCGGGGCGGGGTACCAAGAGACCCAGTACTTC,CACGAGYQETQYF
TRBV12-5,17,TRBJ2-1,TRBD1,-,TGTGCTAGTGGTTTGGACCCACCGGACAGGGGATCGGATGAGCAGTTCTTC,CASGLDPPDRGSDEQFF
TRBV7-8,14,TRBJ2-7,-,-,TGTGCCAGCAGTCCTAACCAGGGATCCGGCGAGCAGTACTTC,CASSPNQGSGEQYF
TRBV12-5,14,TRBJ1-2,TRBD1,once,TGTGCTAGTGGTTTCCGGACAGGGGGGGGTGGCTACACCTTC,CASGFRTGGGGYTF
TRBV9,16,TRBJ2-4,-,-,TGTGCCAGCAGCGTAGGCTTCAGGGAGGTCAAAAACATTCAGTACTTC,CASSVGFREVKNIQYF
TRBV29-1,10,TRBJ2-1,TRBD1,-,TGCAGCGCAGGGGGCAATGAGCAGTTCTTC,CSAGGNEQFF
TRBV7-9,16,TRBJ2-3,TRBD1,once,TGTGCCAGCAGCGTCGGACAGGGGGGACTCACAGATACGCAGTATTTT,CASSVGQGGLTDTQYF
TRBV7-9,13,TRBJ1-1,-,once,TGTGCCAGCAGCTTAATAGTGAACACTGAAGCTTTCTTT,CASSLIVNTEAFF
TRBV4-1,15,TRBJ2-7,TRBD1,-,TGCGCCAGCAGCCAAACGACAGGGCCCTACTACGAGCAGTACTTC,CASSQTTGPYYEQYF
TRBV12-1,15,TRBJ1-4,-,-,TGTGCCAGCAGCCTTAGGGGGGGCGCAAATGAAAAACTGTTTTTT,CASSLRGGANEKLFF
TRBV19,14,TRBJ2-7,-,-,TGTGCCAGTAGTATCCAAGGGGCTTCCTACGAGCAGTACTTC,CASSIQGASYEQYF
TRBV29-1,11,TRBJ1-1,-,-,TGCAGCGTTGTCTCTAACCTTGAAGCTTTCTTT,CSVVSNLEAFF
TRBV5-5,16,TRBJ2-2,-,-,TGTGCCAGCAGTCTTACGGCGGGGCAAAACACCGGGGAGCTGTTTTTT,CASSLTAGQNTGELFF
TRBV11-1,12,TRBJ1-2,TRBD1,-,TGTGCCAGCAGCATACAGGGGCATGGCTACACCTTC,CASSIQGHGYTF
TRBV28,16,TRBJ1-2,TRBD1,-,TGTGCCAGCAGTTCCCCGCCTGTGACAGGGGTGGGCGGCTACACCTTC,CASSSPPVTGVGGYTF
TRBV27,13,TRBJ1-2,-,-,TGTGCCAGCAGTTGGAACAGCAACTATGGCTACACCTTC,CASSWNSNYGYTF
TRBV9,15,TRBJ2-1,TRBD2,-,TGTGCCAGCAGCCCGACTGATGGACTAGCGGTCTCGCTCTTCTTC,CASSPTDGLAVSLFF
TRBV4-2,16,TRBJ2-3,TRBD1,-,TGTGCCAGCAGCCAAGGCAGGACAGGGCGGGCAGATACGCAGTATTTT,CASSQGRTGRADTQYF
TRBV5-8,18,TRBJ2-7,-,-,TGTGCCAGCAGCTTGTCCCCCAGCCTCAGACAAAACTCCTACGAGCAGTACTTC,CASSLSPSLRQNSYEQYF
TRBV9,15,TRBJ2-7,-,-,TGTGCCAGCAGCGTACAGGGGTCGAGCTCCTACGAGCAGTACTTC,CASSVQGSSSYEQYF
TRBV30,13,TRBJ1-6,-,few,TGTGCCTGGAGTGCCGGCGGGTTTTCACCCCTCCACTTT,CAWSAGGFSPLHF
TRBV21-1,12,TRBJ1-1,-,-,TGTGCCAGCAGCAAAAGTTGGCCTGAAGCTTTCTTT,CASSKSWPEAFF
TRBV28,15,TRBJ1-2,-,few,TGTGCCAGCAGTCCCCCCGTCCGTGCTAACTATGGCTACACCTTC,CASSPPVRANYGYTF
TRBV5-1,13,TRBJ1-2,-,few,TGCGCCAGCAGCATCGGGACTAACTATGGCTACACCTTC,CASSIGTNYGYTF